The 24 T cell receptor beta chains below were found in one sample sequenced in a study of patients and donors after allogeneic stem cell transplantation (dated by TCRdb to 2018 to 2021). Library preparation was by RT-PCR. The instrument given in TCRdb is NextSeq 550. TCRdb took the public reads, trimmed them with fastp at Q25, ran MiXCR for clone calling and kept in-frame beta chains. A single entry per CDR3 protein holds the most common genes and DNA from its merged rows. The sample table contains about a million distinct CDR3 sequences; only one count was recorded for approximately 19% of them. Together, the top ten hold 6% of the sample. The sample taken for sequencing was blood, either unsorted or a sorted T cell fraction (not recorded which). These receptors all come from a human donor who was either an allogeneic HSCT recipient or a stem cell or donor lymphocyte infusion donor (not recorded which). It is not recorded whose cells these are; they may come from a transplant donor.

This clonotype has a handful of counts. CDR3 DNA: TGCGCCAGCAGCGACGGACTAGCGGGGTCCATTGAGCAGTTCTTC. Protein sequence: CASSDGLAGSIEQFF. V gene TRBV5-1 combines with J gene TRBJ2-1; TRBD2 matches at 12 bases. The CDR3 extends over 15 amino acids. Per germline, CDR1 SGHRS and CDR2 YFSETQ. After removal of 4 bases from V and 9 bases from J, the junction contained 8 bases not matched to a gene.

The chain joins TRBV30 to TRBJ1-1; D is unresolved. V lost 2 bases and J lost 0, with 7 bases in between. CDR1 is GTSNPN and CDR2 is SVGIG in the germline V gene (reference sequence). The CDR3 extends over 13 amino acids. CDR3 amino acids: CAWSLLVNTEAFF. CDR3 in DNA: TGTGCCTGGAGTTTATTGGTGAACACTGAAGCTTTCTTT.

V and J are TRBV2 and TRBJ2-3; D unresolved. CDR1 is SNHLY and CDR2 is FYNNEI in the germline V gene. The CDR3 extends over 14 amino acids. The V end was cut by 6 bases, the J end by 3 bases, with 13 bases between. The CDR3 region is CASRIKGGTDTQYF. CDR3 coding DNA: TGTGCCAGCAGAATAAAGGGCGGAACAGATACGCAGTATTTT.

This clonotype showed up just a few times. Relative to the germline gene, one junction end is altered; a read error may explain this. The V gene is TRBV7-7, the J gene TRBJ2-5; the D gene is possibly TRBD2 (6 bases). Germline V gene sequence: CDR1 SSHAT, CDR2 FNYEAQ (reference sequence). The CDR3 has 14 residues. In nucleotides, the CDR3 is TGTGCTAGCAGCTTAGAGGCTAGCGAAACCACCCAGTACTTC. Its protein is CASSLEASETTQYF.

The rearrangement joins TRBV12-3 or TRBV12-4 to TRBJ2-7; 7 bases match TRBD1. CDR3 length: 14 amino acids. V was pared by 5 bases and J by 7 bases, with 11 bases of the junction left unmatched. The CDR3: CASSASDRVTEQYF. The CDR3 region has the DNA TGTGCCAGCAGTGCCTCCGACAGGGTTACGGAGCAGTACTTC.

This chain connects TRBV15 to TRBJ1-1, with unresolved D. CDR1 is LNHNV, CDR2 YYDKDF, per germline (reference sequence). This CDR3 comprises 15 residues. Trimming left V 0 bases short and J 8 bases short, with 16 bases between. The chain's CDR3 is CATSREWVPPIEAFF. In nucleotides, the CDR3 is TGTGCCACCAGCAGAGAGTGGGTCCCACCAATAGAAGCTTTCTTT.

This chain links TRBV7-6 with TRBJ2-5; TRBD2 matches 7 bases. Trimming removed 5 bases from V and 2 bases from J; junction bases left unmatched: 8. Germline assignment: CDR1 SGHVS and CDR2 FNYEAQ. The CDR3 extends over 15 amino acids. The DNA for the CDR3 is TGTGCCAGCAGCGACACTGCGGGAGTACAAGAGACCCAGTACTTC. Translated: CASSDTAGVQETQYF.

V is TRBV20-1 and J is TRBJ2-3; 12 nucleotides match TRBD1. CDR1 and CDR2 (germline): DFQATT, SNEGSKA (reference sequence). There are 15 residues in the CDR3. The V and J ends lost 7 bases and 1 base, in that order; junction bases with no gene match: 6. The CDR3 reads CSGDGTGGGTDTQYF. Here the CDR3 DNA reads TGCAGTGGAGACGGGACAGGGGGCGGCACAGATACGCAGTATTTT.

This clonotype was seen only a few times. The chain joins TRBV7-8 to TRBJ2-7; D perhaps matches TRBD2 (5 bases). Germline V lookup: CDR1 SGHVS, CDR2 FQNEAQ. V was trimmed by 8 bases and J by 3 bases, leaving 14 bases between them. The CDR3 has 13 amino acids. DNA of the CDR3: TGTGCCAGCGTCTGTCGGGATATCTACGAGCAGTACTTC. As protein: CASVCRDIYEQYF. Looking up the rest from reference TRBV7-8 and TRBJ2-7 gives the full variable domain: GAGVSQSPRYKVAKRGQDVALRCDPISGHVSLFWYQQALGQGPEFLTYFQNEAQLDKSGLPSDRFFAERPEGSVSTLKIQRTQQEDSAVYLCASVCRDIYEQYFGPGTRLTVT.

This clonotype was detected a few times. The chain is built from TRBV7-8 and TRBJ2-7; D is tentatively TRBD1 or TRBD2 (5 bases each). The ends were cut back, 5 bases at V and 9 bases at J, with 14 bases in the middle. CDR3 size: 12 residues. Germline V CDR1 and CDR2: SGHVS, FQNEAQ. The chain's CDR3 is CASSLHRGGQYF. The CDR3 coding sequence is TGTGCCAGCAGCCTACACCGGGGCGGGCAGTACTTC.

The gene calls are TRBV3-1 and TRBJ2-7; D may be TRBD1 (6 bases). CDR1 and CDR2 (germline): LGHDT, YNNKEL (reference sequence). Trimming left V 4 bases short and J 6 bases short, with 16 bases between. This CDR3 has 14 residues. The CDR3 here is CASSLRTESTEQYF. CDR3 sequence (DNA): TGTGCCAGCAGCCTCCGGACAGAATCGACCGAGCAGTACTTC.

The count of this clonotype is one. A much larger clone is a single base away; this may be a read error. The chain uses TRBV7-2 and TRBJ1-1; a weak D match, TRBD1 (5 bases). CDR1 SGHTA and CDR2 FQGNSA come from the germline V gene. CDR3 length: 13 residues. The CDR3 coding sequence is TGTGCCAGCAGCTTAGACAGGAGGACTGAAGCTTTATTT. The encoded protein is CASSLDRRTEALF.

The CDR3 here is CAISESWWGRGRENEQFF. The CDR3 DNA reads TGTGCCATCAGTGAGTCTTGGTGGGGCAGGGGGCGAGAGAATGAGCAGTTCTTC. The rearrangement links TRBV10-3 to TRBJ2-1, with TRBD1 identical over 8 bases. CDR3 length equals 18 residues. Per germline, CDR1 ENHRY and CDR2 SYGVKD. The junction had 14 bases not matched to a gene; V was cut back by 0 bases and J by 7 bases.

This clonotype has a handful of counts. This chain connects TRBV6-1 to TRBJ2-1; TRBD1 matches 11 bases. The CDR3 length is 15 residues. Germline lookup yields CDR1 MNHNS and CDR2 SASEGT. Unmatched junction bases numbered 8, after V lost 6 bases and J lost 7 bases. CDR3 loop: CASSSDRGRRNEQFF. CDR3 in DNA: TGTGCCAGCAGCTCGGACAGGGGGCGACGGAATGAGCAGTTCTTC.

This clonotype was seen repeatedly, ten times or more. The V and J genes are TRBV12-3 or TRBV12-4 and TRBJ2-2; no reliable D call. V was clipped by 3 bases and J by 4 bases, with 12 bases between them. This CDR3 region has 15 residues. CDR3 in DNA: TGTGCCAGCAGTTTTGGGTCTCGACCCACCGGGGAGCTGTTTTTT. Translated, it gives CASSFGSRPTGELFF.

This chain joins TRBV28 and TRBJ2-7; TRBD1 matches 8 bases. Unmatched junction bases numbered 8, after V lost 3 bases and J lost 4 bases. CDR3 length: 15 amino acids. CDR1 MDHEN and CDR2 SYDVKM come from the germline V gene. In DNA form, the CDR3 reads TGTGCCAGCAGTTTCGCAGGACAGGGCCTATACGAGCAGTACTTC. Protein: CASSFAGQGLYEQYF. The full variable domain, its missing parts supplied by reference TRBV28 and TRBJ2-7, is DVKVTQSSRYLVKRTGEKVFLECVQDMDHENMFWYRQDPGLGLRLIYFSYDVKMKEKGDIPEGYSVSREKKERFSLILESASTNQTSMYLCASSFAGQGLYEQYFGPGTRLTVT.

There are many counts of this clonotype. The chain recombines TRBV20-1 with TRBJ1-2; D call uncertain. V dropped 6 bases and J dropped 4 bases, with 24 bases sitting between them. Germline V gene lookup returns CDR1 DFQATT and CDR2 SNEGSKA (reference sequence). CDR3 length: 16 residues. The CDR3 sequence is CSAPTPRSEALYGYTF. In DNA, the CDR3 is TGCAGTGCCCCTACTCCACGATCGGAGGCGCTCTATGGCTACACCTTC.

The V and J genes are TRBV27 and TRBJ2-1, with 9 nucleotides matching TRBD2. V lost 4 bases, J lost 5 bases, and 6 bases stayed unmatched. Germline lookup yields CDR1 MNHEY and CDR2 SMNVEV (reference sequence). The CDR3 loop spans 15 amino acids. In DNA form, the CDR3 reads TGTGCCAGCAGTTCAAGCGGGGGGTTAAACAATGAGCAGTTCTTC. It codes for CASSSSGGLNNEQFF.

This clonotype has a count of ten or more. The genes are TRBV5-1 and TRBJ2-1; 7 nucleotides agree with TRBD2. This CDR3 comprises 19 residues. The germline V gene encodes CDR1 SGHRS and CDR2 YFSETQ. The J segment lost 0 bases and the V segment lost 1 base, leaving 13 bases of the junction unmatched. CDR3 sequence (DNA): TGCGCCAGCAGCTTGCAGACCGCTAGCGGCAGGAGCTCCTACAATGAGCAGTTCTTC. It yields the protein CASSLQTASGRSSYNEQFF.

The V and J genes are TRBV29-1 and TRBJ1-2, with 7 bases matching TRBD1. V lost 3 bases, J lost 6 bases, and 7 bases stayed unmatched. Germline assignment: CDR1 SQVTM and CDR2 ANQGSEA. The CDR3 consists of 13 residues. CDR3 in DNA: TGCAGCGTTGAGGCAGGGGGGCTCGATGGCTACACCTTC. This translates into CSVEAGGLDGYTF.

This clonotype has a handful of counts. This chain joins TRBV20-1 and TRBJ2-3; 7 nucleotides agree with TRBD2. CDR1 and CDR2 from the germline V gene are DFQATT and SNEGSKA (reference sequence). With 6 bases clipped from V and 3 bases from J, the junction kept 12 bases outside the gene matches. The CDR3 is 15 amino acids. The CDR3 loop reads CSAPHRGSLTDTQYF. DNA for the CDR3: TGCAGTGCCCCACACCGCGGGAGCTTGACAGATACGCAGTATTTT.

This sequence joins TRBV11-2 and TRBJ2-5, with D tentatively TRBD2 (6 bases). The V gene's germline CDR1 is SGHAT and CDR2 FQNNGV. This CDR3 is 14 amino acids long. Trimming left V 5 bases short and J 5 bases short, with 15 bases between. The CDR3: CASSAGIIGETQYF. Written as DNA, the CDR3 is TGTGCCAGCAGCGCGGGGATTATTGGTGAGACCCAGTACTTC.

This clonotype was counted only a few times. V is TRBV7-9 and J is TRBJ2-5; 11 positions agree with TRBD1. The CDR3 has 17 residues. Trimming removed 5 bases from V and 0 bases from J; junction bases left unmatched: 8. CDR1 is SEHNR and CDR2 is FQNEAQ in the germline V gene (reference sequence). The CDR3 loop reads CASSVRTGGLHQETQYF. DNA of the CDR3: TGTGCCAGCAGCGTAAGGACAGGGGGCCTTCACCAAGAGACCCAGTACTTC.

A few counts support this clonotype. The rearrangement links TRBV7-8 to TRBJ1-5, with a weak D call TRBD1 (6 bases). This CDR3 is built from 16 residues. The germline V gene has CDR1 SGHVS and CDR2 FQNEAQ. V lost 4 bases, J lost 3 bases, and 16 bases lay in between. The CDR3: CASSSERDTFNQPQHF. The CDR3 DNA follows: TGTGCCAGCAGCTCGGAACGGGACACGTTCAATCAGCCCCAGCATTTT.